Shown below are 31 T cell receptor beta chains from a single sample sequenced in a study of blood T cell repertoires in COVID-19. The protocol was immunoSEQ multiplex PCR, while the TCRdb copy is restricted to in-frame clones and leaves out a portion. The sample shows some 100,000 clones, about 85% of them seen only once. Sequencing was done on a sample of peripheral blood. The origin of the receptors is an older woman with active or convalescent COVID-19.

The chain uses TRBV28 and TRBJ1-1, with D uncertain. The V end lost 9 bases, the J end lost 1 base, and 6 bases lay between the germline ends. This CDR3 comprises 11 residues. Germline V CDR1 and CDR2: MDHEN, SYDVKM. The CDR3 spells CASYRNTEAFF. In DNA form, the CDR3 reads TGTGCCAGTTACAGGAACACTGAAGCTTTCTTT.

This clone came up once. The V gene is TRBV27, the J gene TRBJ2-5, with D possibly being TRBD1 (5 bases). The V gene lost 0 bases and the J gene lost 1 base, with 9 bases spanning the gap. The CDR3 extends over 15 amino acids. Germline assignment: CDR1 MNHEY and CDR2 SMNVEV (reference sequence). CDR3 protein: CASSLSRASQETQYF. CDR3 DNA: TGTGCCAGCAGTTTATCCAGGGCCAGCCAAGAGACCCAGTACTTC.

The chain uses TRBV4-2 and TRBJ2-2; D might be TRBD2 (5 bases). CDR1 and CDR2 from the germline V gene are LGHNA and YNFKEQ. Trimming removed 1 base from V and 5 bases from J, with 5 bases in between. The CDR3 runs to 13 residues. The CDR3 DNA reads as TGTGCCAGCAGCCAAGGGACTACCGGGGAGCTGTTTTTT. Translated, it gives CASSQGTTGELFF.

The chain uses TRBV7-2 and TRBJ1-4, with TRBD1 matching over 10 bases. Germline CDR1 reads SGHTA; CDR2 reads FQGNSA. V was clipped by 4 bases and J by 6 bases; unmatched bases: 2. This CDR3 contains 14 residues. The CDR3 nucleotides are TGTGCCAGCAGCTCGACAGGGGGCGATGAAAAACTGTTTTTT. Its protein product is CASSSTGGDEKLFF.

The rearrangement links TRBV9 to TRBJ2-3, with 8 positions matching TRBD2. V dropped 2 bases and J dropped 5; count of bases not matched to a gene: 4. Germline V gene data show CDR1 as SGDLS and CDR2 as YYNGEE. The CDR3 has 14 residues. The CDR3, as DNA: TGTGCCAGCAGCGTTAGCGGGAAACAAGATACGCAGTATTTT. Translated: CASSVSGKQDTQYF.

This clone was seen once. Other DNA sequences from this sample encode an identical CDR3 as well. The CDR3 region has the DNA TGTGCCAGCAGTCCACCAGGACAGCGTAATTCACCCCTCCACTTT. This encodes CASSPPGQRNSPLHF. V gene TRBV28 combines with J gene TRBJ1-6; possible D gene TRBD1, 6 bases. Germline CDR1 is MDHEN and CDR2 is SYDVKM. This CDR3 contains 15 residues. V gave up 5 bases and J gave up 6 bases, with 14 bases separating them. Drawing the rest from reference TRBV28 and TRBJ1-6, the complete variable domain is DVKVTQSSRYLVKRTGEKVFLECVQDMDHENMFWYRQDPGLGLRLIYFSYDVKMKEKGDIPEGYSVSREKKERFSLILESASTNQTSMYLCASSPPGQRNSPLHFGNGTRLTVT.

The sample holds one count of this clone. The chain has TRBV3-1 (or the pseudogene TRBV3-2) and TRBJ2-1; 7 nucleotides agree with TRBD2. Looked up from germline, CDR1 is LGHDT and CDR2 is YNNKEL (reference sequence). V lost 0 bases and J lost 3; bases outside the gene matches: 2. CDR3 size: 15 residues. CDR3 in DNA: TGTGCCAGCAGCCAAGAAGGGAGGGTCTACAATGAGCAGTTCTTC. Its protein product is CASSQEGRVYNEQFF.

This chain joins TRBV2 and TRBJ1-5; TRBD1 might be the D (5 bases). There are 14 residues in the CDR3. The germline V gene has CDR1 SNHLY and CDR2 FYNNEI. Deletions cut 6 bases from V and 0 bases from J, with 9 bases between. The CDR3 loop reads CASSRQNSNQPQHF. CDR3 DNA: TGTGCCAGCAGCCGACAGAATAGCAATCAGCCCCAGCATTTT.

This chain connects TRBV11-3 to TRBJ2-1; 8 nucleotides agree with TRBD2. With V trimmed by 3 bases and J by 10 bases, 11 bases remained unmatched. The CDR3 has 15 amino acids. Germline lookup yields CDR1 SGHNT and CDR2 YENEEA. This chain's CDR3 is CASSFRAGERAEQFF. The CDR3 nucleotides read TGTGCCAGCAGCTTTCGAGCGGGAGAAAGGGCCGAGCAGTTCTTC. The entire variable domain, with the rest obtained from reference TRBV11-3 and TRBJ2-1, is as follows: EAGVVQSPRYKIIEKKQPVAFWCNPISGHNTLYWYLQNLGQGPELLIRYENEEAVDDSQLPKDRFSAERLKGVDSTLKIQPAELGDSAVYLCASSFRAGERAEQFFGPGTRLTVL.

This CDR3 reads CASSLGQSGNTIYF. CDR3 DNA: TGTGCCAGCAGCTTAGGCCAGTCCGGAAACACCATATATTTT. The gene calls are TRBV11-2 and TRBJ1-3; D remains unclear. This CDR3 has 14 amino acids. Trimming removed 1 base at V and 4 bases at J, with 8 bases between. CDR1 and CDR2 from the germline V gene are SGHAT and FQNNGV.

The CDR3 DNA sequence: TGTGCCAGCAGCGCACGACAGGGGTCAGAGACCCAGTACTTC. It yields the protein CASSARQGSETQYF. The V call is TRBV5-5, the J call TRBJ2-5; 8 bases fit TRBD1. The V segment lost 4 bases and the J segment 4 bases; nucleotides outside the gene matches: 6. Germline CDR1 SGHKS, CDR2 YYEKEE (reference sequence). This CDR3 spans 14 amino acids.

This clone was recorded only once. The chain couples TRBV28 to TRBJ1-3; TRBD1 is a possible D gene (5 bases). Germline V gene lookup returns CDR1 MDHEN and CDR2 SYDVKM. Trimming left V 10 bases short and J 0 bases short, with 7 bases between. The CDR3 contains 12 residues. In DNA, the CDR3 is TGTGCCACCAGGGCCTCTGGAAACACCATATATTTT. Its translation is CATRASGNTIYF.

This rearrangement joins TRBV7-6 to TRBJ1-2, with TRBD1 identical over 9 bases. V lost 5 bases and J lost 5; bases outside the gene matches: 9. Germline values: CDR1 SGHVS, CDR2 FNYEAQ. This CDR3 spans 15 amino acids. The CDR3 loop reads CASSLEGTGRYGYTF. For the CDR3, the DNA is TGTGCCAGCAGCCTGGAGGGGACAGGGCGTTATGGCTACACCTTC.

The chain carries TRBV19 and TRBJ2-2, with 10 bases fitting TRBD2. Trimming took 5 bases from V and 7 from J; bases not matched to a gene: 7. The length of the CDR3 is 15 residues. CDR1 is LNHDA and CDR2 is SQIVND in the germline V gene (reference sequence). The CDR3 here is CASSLQRGGVGELFF. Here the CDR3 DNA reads TGTGCCAGTAGTCTCCAGCGGGGGGGCGTCGGGGAGCTGTTTTTT.

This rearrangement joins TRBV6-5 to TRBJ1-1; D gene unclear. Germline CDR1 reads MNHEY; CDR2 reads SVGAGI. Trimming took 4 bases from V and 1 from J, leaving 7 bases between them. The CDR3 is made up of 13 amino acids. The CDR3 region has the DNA TGTGCCAGCAGTTGGGAGGGGAACACTGAAGCTTTCTTT. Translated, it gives CASSWEGNTEAFF.

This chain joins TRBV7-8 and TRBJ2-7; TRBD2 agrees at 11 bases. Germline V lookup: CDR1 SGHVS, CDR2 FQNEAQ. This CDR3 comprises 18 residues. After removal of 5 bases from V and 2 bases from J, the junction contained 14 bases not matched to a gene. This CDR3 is CASSREDRFSGGAYEQYF. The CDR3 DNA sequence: TGTGCCAGCAGCCGAGAGGATAGGTTTAGCGGGGGGGCCTACGAGCAGTACTTC.

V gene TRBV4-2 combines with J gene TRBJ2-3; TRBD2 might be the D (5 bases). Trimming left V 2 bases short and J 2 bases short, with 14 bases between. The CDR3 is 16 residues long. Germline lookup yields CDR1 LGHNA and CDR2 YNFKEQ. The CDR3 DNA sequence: TGTGCCAGCAGCCAATCTCTAGCCCAATACACAGATACGCAGTATTTT. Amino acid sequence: CASSQSLAQYTDTQYF.

CDR3 sequence reads: CASSQTGLEGNTIYF. The CDR3 DNA follows: TGTGCCAGCAGCCAAACAGGGTTGGAAGGAAACACCATATATTTT. The genes are TRBV5-6 and TRBJ1-3; TRBD1 might be the D (6 bases). V dropped 4 bases and J dropped 4 bases, with 15 bases sitting between them. Germline CDR1 and CDR2: SGHDT and YYEEEE. The length of the CDR3 is 15 residues.

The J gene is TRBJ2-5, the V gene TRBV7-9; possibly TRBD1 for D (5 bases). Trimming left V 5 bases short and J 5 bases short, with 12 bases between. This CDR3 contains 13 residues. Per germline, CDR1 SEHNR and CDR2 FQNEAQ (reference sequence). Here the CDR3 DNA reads TGTGCCAGCAGCAGGGGATTCGCGGAGACCCAGTACTTC. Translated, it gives CASSRGFAETQYF.

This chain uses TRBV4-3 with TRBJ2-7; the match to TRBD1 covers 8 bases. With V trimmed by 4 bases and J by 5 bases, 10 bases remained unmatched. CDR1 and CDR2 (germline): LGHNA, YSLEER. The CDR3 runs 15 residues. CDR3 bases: TGCGCCAGCAGCCTTCAAGCAGGGGGCGGCGACGAGCAGTACTTC. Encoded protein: CASSLQAGGGDEQYF.

The DNA for the CDR3 is TGTGCCAGCAGTTACTCGCCAGGCACGGATCAGCCCCAGCATTTT. This codes for CASSYSPGTDQPQHF. J is TRBJ1-5 and V is TRBV6-5; D remains unclear. The ends were cut back, 0 bases at V and 5 bases at J, with 11 bases in the middle. The CDR3 runs 15 residues. Germline V lookup: CDR1 MNHEY, CDR2 SVGAGI.

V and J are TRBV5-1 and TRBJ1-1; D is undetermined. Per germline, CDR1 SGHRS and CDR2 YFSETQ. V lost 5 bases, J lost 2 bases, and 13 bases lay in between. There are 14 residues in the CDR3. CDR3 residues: CASSVRTDNTEAFF. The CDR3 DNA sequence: TGCGCCAGCAGTGTAAGAACAGACAACACTGAAGCTTTCTTT.

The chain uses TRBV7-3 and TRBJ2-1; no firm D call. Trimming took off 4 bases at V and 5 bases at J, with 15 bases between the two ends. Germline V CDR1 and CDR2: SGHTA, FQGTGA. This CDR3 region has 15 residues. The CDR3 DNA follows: TGTGCCAGCAGCTCCCTAGGTGACCCCAACAATGAGCAGTTCTTC. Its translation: CASSSLGDPNNEQFF.

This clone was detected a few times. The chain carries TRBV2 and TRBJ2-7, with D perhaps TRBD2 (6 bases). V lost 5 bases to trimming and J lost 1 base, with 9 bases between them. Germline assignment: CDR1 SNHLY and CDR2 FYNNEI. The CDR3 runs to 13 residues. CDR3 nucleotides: TGTGCCAGCAGTAGTGGGAGGTCCTACGAGCAGTACTTC. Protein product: CASSSGRSYEQYF.

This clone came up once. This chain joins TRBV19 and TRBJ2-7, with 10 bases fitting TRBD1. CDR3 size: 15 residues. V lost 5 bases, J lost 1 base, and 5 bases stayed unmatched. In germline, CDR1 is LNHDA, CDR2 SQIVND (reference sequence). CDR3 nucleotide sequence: TGTGCCAGTAGTCCCTCGGACAGGGGGTCCTACGAGCAGTACTTC. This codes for CASSPSDRGSYEQYF.

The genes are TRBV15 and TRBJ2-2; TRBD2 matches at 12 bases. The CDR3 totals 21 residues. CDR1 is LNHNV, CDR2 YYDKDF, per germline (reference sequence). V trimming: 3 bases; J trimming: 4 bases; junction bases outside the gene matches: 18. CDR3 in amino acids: CATSRVEGALAGGPGTGELFF. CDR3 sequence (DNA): TGTGCCACCAGCAGGGTAGAGGGGGCCCTAGCGGGAGGGCCGGGCACCGGGGAGCTGTTTTTT.

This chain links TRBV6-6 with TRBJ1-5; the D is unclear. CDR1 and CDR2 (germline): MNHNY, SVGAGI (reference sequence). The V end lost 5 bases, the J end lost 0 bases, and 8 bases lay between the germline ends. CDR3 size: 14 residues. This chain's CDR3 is CASSLESSNQPQHF. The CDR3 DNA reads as TGTGCCAGCAGTCTCGAGTCTAGCAATCAGCCCCAGCATTTT.

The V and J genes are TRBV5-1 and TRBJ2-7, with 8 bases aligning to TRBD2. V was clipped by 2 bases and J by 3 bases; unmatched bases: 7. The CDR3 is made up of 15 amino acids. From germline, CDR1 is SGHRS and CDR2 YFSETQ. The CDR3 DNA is TGCGCCAGCAGCTTCGGGACTAGTTTGGACTACGAGCAGTACTTC. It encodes CASSFGTSLDYEQYF.

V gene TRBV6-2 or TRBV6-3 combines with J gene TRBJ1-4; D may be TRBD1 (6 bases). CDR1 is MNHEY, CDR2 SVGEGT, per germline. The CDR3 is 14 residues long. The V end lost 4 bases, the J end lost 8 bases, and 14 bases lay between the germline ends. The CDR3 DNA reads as TGTGCCAGCAGTTTTCCAGGGGTTCGGGAAAAACTGTTTTTT. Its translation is CASSFPGVREKLFF.

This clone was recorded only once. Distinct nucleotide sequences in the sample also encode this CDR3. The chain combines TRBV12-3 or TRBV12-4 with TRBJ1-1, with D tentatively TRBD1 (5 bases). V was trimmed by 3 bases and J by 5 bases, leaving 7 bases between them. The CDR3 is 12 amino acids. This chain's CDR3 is CASSFGGTEAFF. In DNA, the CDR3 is TGTGCCAGCAGTTTCGGGGGGACTGAAGCTTTCTTT.

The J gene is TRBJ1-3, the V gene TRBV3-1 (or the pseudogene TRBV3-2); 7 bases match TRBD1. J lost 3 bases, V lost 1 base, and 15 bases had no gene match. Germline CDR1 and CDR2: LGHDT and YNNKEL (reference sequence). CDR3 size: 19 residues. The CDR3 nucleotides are TGTGCCAGCAGCCAAGGGTCAGGGGGGCACAAAAGCCGTGGAAACACCATATATTTT. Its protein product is CASSQGSGGHKSRGNTIYF.